Below, 26 T cell receptor beta chains from the same sample are listed, as sequenced in a study of Ad26.COV2.S vaccination and SARS-CoV-2 variants. The treatment here: some 19 received Ad26.COV2.S at low or high dose, single or two shots; five or six received placebo; per-sample allocation not given. Repertoires come from day 63 after the first vaccine or placebo injection. TCRdb keeps only in-frame clones here, not all; method: immunoSEQ multiplex PCR. The sample gives 360,000 or so clones, around 90% of which show up once; roughly 3.6% is in the top ten. Sequenced material: peripheral blood, taken in a trial of Ad26.COV2.S vaccine versus placebo. The source of these receptors is a person aged 18-65 years who received the Ad26.COV2.S COVID-19 vaccine or a placebo.

The genes are TRBV7-2 and TRBJ1-1; no reliable D call. Trimming took 3 bases from V and 5 from J, leaving 13 bases between them. This CDR3 has 14 amino acids. Germline assignment: CDR1 SGHTA and CDR2 FQGNSA. The CDR3 nucleotides are TGTGCCAGCAGCTTTTTGGGAGGTCGGACTGAAGCTTTCTTT. Translating it yields CASSFLGGRTEAFF.

This clone was recorded once. The chain couples TRBV5-1 to TRBJ2-3; D perhaps matches TRBD1 (6 bases). There are 15 residues in the CDR3. Looked up from germline, CDR1 is SGHRS and CDR2 is YFSETQ. V lost 1 base and J lost 4, with 13 bases in between. CDR3 residues: CASSLPTGEADTQYF. CDR3 sequence (DNA): TGCGCCAGCAGCTTGCCGACAGGCGAGGCAGATACGCAGTATTTT. Looking up the rest from reference TRBV5-1 and TRBJ2-3 gives the full variable domain: KAGVTQTPRYLIKTRGQQVTLSCSPISGHRSVSWYQQTPGQGLQFLFEYFSETQRNKGNFPGRFSGRQFSNSRSEMNVSTLELGDSALYLCASSLPTGEADTQYFGPGTRLTVL.

This rearrangement joins TRBV14 to TRBJ2-3, with 11 bases lining up with TRBD2. J gave up 4 bases and V 3 bases, and 3 bases lay outside the gene matches. Germline V CDR1 and CDR2: SGHDN, FVKESK. The CDR3 spans 15 residues. The CDR3 region has the DNA TGTGCCAGCAGCCATTTAGCGGGGGGGGCAGATACGCAGTATTTT. Its protein product is CASSHLAGGADTQYF.

The rearrangement joins TRBV9 to TRBJ1-1, with 7 bases matching TRBD1. The junction had 7 bases not matched to a gene; V was cut back by 4 bases and J by 4 bases. The CDR3 is 14 residues long. The germline gives CDR1 SGDLS, CDR2 YYNGEE. As DNA, the CDR3 is TGTGCCAGCAGCCTCGAGGGACAGCCCACTGAAGCTTTCTTT. It yields the protein CASSLEGQPTEAFF.

This chain connects TRBV27 to TRBJ2-2; D gene unclear. Germline CDR1 and CDR2: MNHEY and SMNVEV (reference sequence). CDR3 size: 13 residues. V lost 5 bases and J lost 7, with 11 bases in between. CDR3 sequence reads: CASSTQVGGELFF. CDR3 nucleotides: TGTGCCAGCAGTACCCAAGTTGGCGGGGAGCTGTTTTTT.

The gene calls are TRBV9 and TRBJ2-7, with no clear D. Trimming shortened V by 4 bases and J by 2 bases, and 16 bases separated the two germline ends. Germline-derived CDR1 and CDR2 are SGDLS and YYNGEE. The CDR3 runs 15 residues. The CDR3 protein is CASSPPDALPYEQYF. The DNA of the CDR3 is TGTGCCAGCAGCCCTCCGGACGCCCTCCCCTACGAGCAGTACTTC.

The V call is TRBV7-9, the J call TRBJ2-7, with D unresolved. The V end was cut by 1 base, the J end by 3 bases, with 13 bases between. Looked up from germline, CDR1 is SEHNR and CDR2 is FQNEAQ (reference sequence). The CDR3 is made up of 15 amino acids. The CDR3: CASSLVRTGRYEQYF. CDR3 bases: TGTGCCAGCAGCTTAGTCAGAACCGGGCGCTACGAGCAGTACTTC.

The V gene is TRBV27, the J gene TRBJ1-2; D not certain. CDR3 length: 15 amino acids. The ends were cut back, 4 bases at V and 0 bases at J, with 12 bases in the middle. Germline CDR1 and CDR2: MNHEY and SMNVEV (reference sequence). CDR3 amino acids: CASSWGTDPNYGYTF. DNA of the CDR3: TGTGCCAGCAGTTGGGGTACAGACCCTAACTATGGCTACACCTTC.

The J gene is TRBJ2-2, the V gene TRBV18; tentatively, D is TRBD1 (6 bases). Germline assignment: CDR1 KGHSH and CDR2 LQKENI. The CDR3 consists of 14 residues. V lost 2 bases and J 6 bases, leaving 10 bases between the germline ends. As DNA, the CDR3 is TGTGCCAGCTCACCATGGACAGCCCCCGGGGAGCTGTTTTTT. Translated, it gives CASSPWTAPGELFF.

J is TRBJ1-1 and V is TRBV9; tentative D call: TRBD1 (5 bases). Trimming cost V 4 bases and J 4 bases, with 11 bases left between them. CDR1 and CDR2 (germline): SGDLS, YYNGEE. This CDR3 has 13 amino acids. The CDR3 loop is CASSPQRGTEAFF. CDR3 nucleotide sequence: TGTGCCAGCAGCCCGCAGAGGGGCACTGAAGCTTTCTTT.

This clone was picked up one time. The rearrangement links TRBV19 to TRBJ1-3; D gene uncertain. Germline V gene lookup returns CDR1 LNHDA and CDR2 SQIVND (reference sequence). V dropped 6 bases and J dropped 0 bases, with 15 bases sitting between them. This CDR3 has 16 amino acids. DNA of the CDR3: TGTGCCAGTAGGCCGTCGACGCTTCTCTCTGGAAACACCATATATTTT. Residues: CASRPSTLLSGNTIYF.

The V gene is TRBV27, the J gene TRBJ1-1; TRBD1 matches 8 bases. V dropped 4 bases and J dropped 7; count of bases not matched to a gene: 11. This CDR3 contains 15 residues. From germline, CDR1 is MNHEY and CDR2 SMNVEV (reference sequence). The CDR3 reads CASSSLRTGGLEAFF. In DNA form, the CDR3 reads TGTGCCAGCAGTTCGCTTCGTACAGGGGGACTTGAAGCTTTCTTT.

The chain links TRBV7-9 to TRBJ2-1; D may be TRBD2 (6 bases). This CDR3 is 14 amino acids long. Trimming left V 4 bases short and J 4 bases short, with 11 bases between. Germline assignment: CDR1 SEHNR and CDR2 FQNEAQ (reference sequence). The CDR3 DNA is TGTGCCAGCAGCTCCACCGGACTATACAATGAGCAGTTCTTC. This codes for CASSSTGLYNEQFF.

In this sample, this clone turned up a few times. The J gene is TRBJ2-3, the V gene TRBV29-1, with D perhaps given as TRBD1 or TRBD2 (6 bases each). The germline V and J ends were trimmed by 0 bases and 4 bases, with 17 bases remaining between them. There are 16 residues in the CDR3. CDR1 is SQVTM and CDR2 is ANQGSEA in the germline V gene. The CDR3 region has the DNA TGCAGCGTTGAAGATAGGATAAGGGGGGCCTCAGATACGCAGTATTTT. This encodes CSVEDRIRGASDTQYF.

This clone has just one count. The chain combines TRBV27 with TRBJ2-7; 9 positions agree with TRBD1. This CDR3 is built from 16 residues. The V segment lost 4 bases and the J segment 2 bases; nucleotides outside the gene matches: 9. Germline V gene sequence: CDR1 MNHEY, CDR2 SMNVEV (reference sequence). The CDR3 reads CASSSPYRGRPYEQYF. The CDR3, as DNA: TGTGCCAGCAGTTCCCCCTACAGGGGGCGTCCCTACGAGCAGTACTTC.

The V call is TRBV3-1 (or the pseudogene TRBV3-2), the J call TRBJ2-2, with no clear D. The germline V and J ends were trimmed by 1 base and 6 bases, with 3 bases remaining between them. This CDR3 region has 12 residues. CDR1 and CDR2 from the germline V gene are LGHDT and YNNKEL (reference sequence). The CDR3 DNA sequence: TGTGCCAGCAGCCAAGGGTCCGGGGAGCTGTTTTTT. Protein sequence: CASSQGSGELFF.

The CDR3 DNA is TGTGCCAGCAGCCCCCGGGGGGGGGACTATGGCTACACCTTC. It translates to CASSPRGGDYGYTF. J is TRBJ1-2 and V is TRBV7-6, with TRBD1 as a possible D gene (5 bases). Germline values: CDR1 SGHVS, CDR2 FNYEAQ. This CDR3 spans 14 amino acids. The V end was cut by 5 bases, the J end by 3 bases, with 13 bases between.

V and J are TRBV2 and TRBJ1-2, with TRBD1 identical over 7 bases. Germline values: CDR1 SNHLY, CDR2 FYNNEI. The CDR3 is made up of 15 amino acids. V gave up 7 bases and J gave up 4 bases; unmatched junction bases: 12. The CDR3 sequence: CASKGVRGRVYGYTF. For the CDR3, the DNA is TGTGCCAGCAAGGGGGTGAGGGGGCGCGTCTATGGCTACACCTTC.

This clone is a singleton in its sample. The V gene is TRBV15, the J gene TRBJ2-3; D is unresolved. V lost 1 base, J lost 0 bases, and 11 bases lay in between. The CDR3 extends over 16 amino acids. The germline CDR1 and CDR2 sequences are LNHNV and YYDKDF (reference sequence). The CDR3 here is CATSRVGRTSTDTQYF. The CDR3 DNA reads as TGTGCCACCAGCAGAGTTGGCAGAACTAGCACAGATACGCAGTATTTT.

This chain connects TRBV29-1 to TRBJ2-5; no reliable D call. Per the germline V gene, CDR1 is SQVTM and CDR2 is ANQGSEA. Trimming removed 6 bases from V and 0 bases from J, with 11 bases in between. CDR3 size: 13 residues. This CDR3 reads CSVPGRDQETQYF. The CDR3 region has the DNA TGCAGCGTCCCTGGTAGGGACCAAGAGACCCAGTACTTC.

V gene TRBV2 combines with J gene TRBJ1-1; 9 positions match TRBD1. The CDR3 runs to 12 residues. The V segment lost 6 bases and the J segment 4 bases; nucleotides outside the gene matches: 0. In germline, CDR1 is SNHLY, CDR2 FYNNEI. The CDR3 region has the DNA TGTGCCAGCAGACAGGGGGCCACTGAAGCTTTCTTT. This sequence encodes CASRQGATEAFF.

For the CDR3, the DNA is TGTGCCTTCACGTCAGGGAGCAATCAGCCCCAGCATTTT. Its translation is CAFTSGSNQPQHF. The chain is built from TRBV30 and TRBJ1-5; tentative D call: TRBD1 (5 bases). V shed 7 bases and J shed 1 base, with 11 bases lying between them. Germline lookup yields CDR1 GTSNPN and CDR2 SVGIG (reference sequence). The CDR3 runs 13 residues.

This clone was observed once. V is TRBV4-3 and J is TRBJ2-1, with 9 bases aligning to TRBD2. V shed 2 bases, J shed 1 base, and the junction held 3 bases outside the gene matches. Looked up from germline, CDR1 is LGHNA and CDR2 is YSLEER. The CDR3 sequence is 16 residues long. The CDR3: CASSQWAGGSYNEQFF. The DNA for the CDR3 is TGCGCCAGCAGCCAATGGGCGGGGGGGTCCTACAATGAGCAGTTCTTC.

This clone was picked up one time. The CDR3 reads CASSTTGSNTEAFF. CDR3 nucleotides: TGCGCCAGCAGCACGACAGGTAGCAACACTGAAGCTTTCTTT. The chain joins TRBV5-1 to TRBJ1-1, with TRBD1 as a possible D gene (6 bases). Trimming left V 4 bases short and J 2 bases short, with 12 bases between. Germline V gives CDR1 SGHRS, CDR2 YFSETQ. This CDR3 has 14 amino acids.

This chain links TRBV30 with TRBJ2-1; a weak D match, TRBD1 (6 bases). The length of the CDR3 is 11 residues. CDR1 is GTSNPN and CDR2 is SVGIG in the germline V gene (reference sequence). Trimming stripped 5 bases from V and 5 bases from J, with 7 bases between. CDR3 protein: CAWGQHNEQFF. CDR3 nucleotides: TGTGCCTGGGGACAGCACAATGAGCAGTTCTTC.

The rearrangement uses TRBV5-1 and TRBJ1-4, with 8 bases matching TRBD1. The V gene's germline CDR1 is SGHRS and CDR2 YFSETQ. The V gene end was trimmed by 4 bases and the J gene end by 4 bases; junction bases not matched to a gene: 6. The CDR3 totals 15 residues. The CDR3 nucleotides read TGCGCCAGCAGCGTCGCGACAGGGGATAATGAAAAACTGTTTTTT. Translating it yields CASSVATGDNEKLFF.